The 17 T cell receptor beta chains in this list originate from one sample, sequenced in a study of T cell responses to AZD1222 COVID-19 vaccine. The method was immunoSEQ multiplex PCR; TCRdb's version includes in-frame clones alone and lacks a portion of them. The sample holds tens of thousands of clones, 89% seen once. The specimen comprised peripheral blood, sampled 28 days after the second AZD1222 dose. The receptor set was obtained from an adult who received the AZD1222 COVID-19 vaccine.

The chain is built from TRBV6-1 and TRBJ2-2, with 8 nucleotides matching TRBD2. Germline V gives CDR1 MNHNS, CDR2 SASEGT. With 0 bases clipped from V and 7 bases from J, the junction kept 7 bases outside the gene matches. The CDR3 length is 16 residues. DNA of the CDR3: TGTGCCAGCAGTGAAGCCCGGGGGGGCCCTGGCGGGGAGCTGTTTTTT. This sequence encodes CASSEARGGPGGELFF.

The J gene is TRBJ2-1, the V gene TRBV6-2 or TRBV6-3; D is ambiguous. Trimming left V 2 bases short and J 6 bases short, with 2 bases between. Germline-derived CDR1 and CDR2 are MNHEY and SVGEGT. The CDR3 loop spans 11 amino acids. CDR3 amino acids: CASSYPNEQFF. The CDR3 region has the DNA TGTGCCAGCAGTTACCCCAATGAGCAGTTCTTC.

This clone appeared once. V gene TRBV5-1 combines with J gene TRBJ1-1; 10 bases are a match to TRBD1. The junction had 14 bases not matched to a gene; V was cut back by 7 bases and J by 11 bases. Germline V lookup: CDR1 SGHRS, CDR2 YFSETQ. The CDR3 consists of 14 residues. CDR3 sequence (DNA): TGCGCCAGCTACGGGACAGGGGTAGCGAGAGGGGCTTTCTTT. It specifies CASYGTGVARGAFF. The variable domain in full, with the rest retrieved from reference TRBV5-1 and TRBJ1-1, is KAGVTQTPRYLIKTRGQQVTLSCSPISGHRSVSWYQQTPGQGLQFLFEYFSETQRNKGNFPGRFSGRQFSNSRSEMNVSTLELGDSALYLCASYGTGVARGAFFGQGTRLTVV.

This chain joins TRBV11-2 and TRBJ2-3; unclear D gene. Trimming removed 4 bases at V and 7 bases at J, with 15 bases between. Germline V gene lookup returns CDR1 SGHAT and CDR2 FQNNGV. This CDR3 comprises 14 residues. The DNA of the CDR3 is TGTGCCAGCAGCTCAGGCCCCGTGGCAAATACGCAGTATTTT. Translating gives CASSSGPVANTQYF. The entire variable domain, with the rest obtained from reference TRBV11-2 and TRBJ2-3, is as follows: EAGVAQSPRYKIIEKRQSVAFWCNPISGHATLYWYQQILGQGPKLLIQFQNNGVVDDSQLPKDRFSAERLKGVDSTLKIQPAKLEDSAVYLCASSSGPVANTQYFGPGTRLTVL.

The chain joins TRBV12-3 or TRBV12-4 to TRBJ1-4, with a tentative D call TRBD1 (6 bases). Trimming removed 8 bases at V and 15 bases at J, with 16 bases between. The CDR3 spans 11 residues. Written as DNA, the CDR3 is TGTGCCAGCCAAGGGGGACCGACGGTGTTTTTT. Translated, it gives CASQGGPTVFF.

The chain is built from TRBV2 and TRBJ2-1; 13 nucleotides line up with TRBD2. With 6 bases clipped from V and 5 bases from J, the junction kept 7 bases outside the gene matches. The CDR3 extends over 16 amino acids. Germline V gives CDR1 SNHLY, CDR2 FYNNEI. CDR3 protein: CASRSGTSGANNEQFF. CDR3 DNA: TGTGCCAGCAGATCAGGGACTAGCGGGGCGAACAATGAGCAGTTCTTC.

The chain carries TRBV18 and TRBJ2-1; D assignment may be TRBD1 or TRBD2 (5 bases each). Germline V gives CDR1 KGHSH, CDR2 LQKENI. CDR3 length: 12 residues. V was trimmed by 2 bases and J by 9 bases, leaving 8 bases between them. The CDR3 coding sequence is TGTGCCAGCTCACCAAAGAGGGGTGAGCAGTTCTTC. Translated, it gives CASSPKRGEQFF.

The chain is built from TRBV11-3 and TRBJ2-1; 13 nucleotides align to TRBD2. CDR3 size: 13 residues. In germline, CDR1 is SGHNT, CDR2 YENEEA. V dropped 7 bases and J dropped 13; count of bases not matched to a gene: 7. The CDR3 here is CASTILAGGRQFF. The CDR3, as DNA: TGTGCCAGCACCATACTAGCGGGAGGGCGCCAGTTCTTC.

The chain recombines TRBV11-1 with TRBJ2-5, with D hard to call. V lost 2 bases and J 5 bases, leaving 9 bases between the germline ends. The germline gives CDR1 SGHAT, CDR2 FQDESV (reference sequence). CDR3 length: 13 residues. Here the CDR3 reads CASSLPPGETQYF. The CDR3 DNA follows: TGTGCCAGCAGCTTACCCCCCGGGGAGACCCAGTACTTC.

This clone has just a few counts. V usage is TRBV6-5 and J usage is TRBJ2-1; D is unclear. The CDR3 is 12 amino acids. From germline, CDR1 is MNHEY and CDR2 SVGAGI. V was clipped by 10 bases and J by 5 bases, with 12 bases between them. CDR3 DNA sequence: TGTGCCACTTCGGGTTCGGACAATGAGCAGTTCTTC. As protein: CATSGSDNEQFF.

The chain carries TRBV19 and TRBJ1-5, with D perhaps matching TRBD1 (5 bases). V was cut by 0 bases and J by 5 bases, with 11 bases left in between. This CDR3 spans 15 amino acids. Germline V gene data show CDR1 as LNHDA and CDR2 as SQIVND (reference sequence). In DNA, the CDR3 is TGTGCCAGTAGTATAGAGAGGGGCCCCCATCAGCCCCAGCATTTT. Its protein product is CASSIERGPHQPQHF.

The chain carries TRBV5-1 and TRBJ2-1, with 12 nucleotides matching TRBD2. The germline V gene encodes CDR1 SGHRS and CDR2 YFSETQ. J was trimmed by 4 bases and V by 4 bases; bases with no gene match: 3. This CDR3 is 15 amino acids long. The CDR3 sequence is CASSTGLAGYNEQFF. The CDR3 nucleotides read TGCGCCAGCAGCACCGGACTAGCGGGGTACAATGAGCAGTTCTTC.

The V gene is TRBV24-1, the J gene TRBJ2-3; 7 bases are shared with TRBD1. The V gene end was trimmed by 4 bases and the J gene end by 1 base; junction bases not matched to a gene: 10. In germline, CDR1 is KGHDR, CDR2 SFDVKD. CDR3 length: 17 amino acids. As DNA, the CDR3 is TGTGCCACCAGTGAACCGGGACAGACCCATGGCACAGATACGCAGTATTTT. Amino acid sequence: CATSEPGQTHGTDTQYF.

This chain uses TRBV7-8 with TRBJ1-1, with TRBD1 matching over 9 bases. The CDR3 runs 15 residues. The V and J ends lost 4 bases and 5 bases, in that order; junction bases with no gene match: 8. Germline values: CDR1 SGHVS, CDR2 FQNEAQ. The CDR3 spells CASSSAGTGITEAFF. CDR3 DNA sequence: TGTGCCAGCAGCTCGGCCGGGACAGGGATAACTGAAGCTTTCTTT.

This chain links TRBV11-3 with TRBJ2-1, with 10 positions matching TRBD2. J lost 4 bases, V lost 5 bases, and 2 bases had no gene match. Germline-derived CDR1 and CDR2 are SGHNT and YENEEA. The CDR3 has 14 residues. The CDR3 nucleotides are TGTGCCAGCAGCATGACTAGCGGGTACAATGAGCAGTTCTTC. Translation: CASSMTSGYNEQFF.

The chain joins TRBV18 to TRBJ2-7; D not resolved. Trimming pared 1 base from V and 1 base from J, leaving 8 bases between. Germline lookup yields CDR1 KGHSH and CDR2 LQKENI. This CDR3 comprises 14 residues. This CDR3 reads CASSPLAGSYEQYF. The CDR3 nucleotides are TGTGCCAGCTCACCACTGGCAGGTTCCTACGAGCAGTACTTC.

The rearrangement joins TRBV19 to TRBJ2-1, with 9 bases lining up with TRBD2. CDR3 length equals 15 residues. Germline V gene sequence: CDR1 LNHDA, CDR2 SQIVND (reference sequence). Unmatched junction bases numbered 15, after V lost 3 bases and J lost 15 bases. DNA for the CDR3: TGTGCCAGTAGTATCGGGGATCTTAGCGGGGGTAGTTTGTTCTTC. Translated: CASSIGDLSGGSLFF.